This section outlines one T cell receptor beta chain sequence together with its context. Its target is not known. The data are from a study of OX40 agonist ivuxolimab in advanced cancers. Turning to the study itself: Patients were dosed with the agonistic anti-OX40 (CD134) antibody ivuxolimab.

Assay used: immunoSEQ multiplex PCR; TCRdb lists only in-frame clones, some missing. The sample has 60,000 or so clones, approximately 84% seen once. Study-level findings and limits: Certain nonresponding patients likewise had low normalized T-cell clonal expansion.

CDR3 length: 13 residues. Germline values: CDR1 SGHRS, CDR2 YFSETQ. V lost 0 bases, J lost 9 bases, and 10 bases lay in between. Blood samples were obtained at baseline, cycle 4 day 1, and cycle 7 day 1. This TCR was recovered from an adult with an advanced solid tumor such as melanoma, head and neck, liver or kidney cancer. Sequencing used CD4+ or CD8+ T cells sorted from blood, obtained in a trial of the OX40 agonist ivuxolimab. The chain links TRBV5-1 to TRBJ1-5; TRBD1 might be the D (6 bases). The CDR3 sequence: CASSLAGAGPQHF. Written as DNA, the CDR3 is TGCGCCAGCAGCTTGGCAGGGGCCGGGCCCCAGCATTTT.